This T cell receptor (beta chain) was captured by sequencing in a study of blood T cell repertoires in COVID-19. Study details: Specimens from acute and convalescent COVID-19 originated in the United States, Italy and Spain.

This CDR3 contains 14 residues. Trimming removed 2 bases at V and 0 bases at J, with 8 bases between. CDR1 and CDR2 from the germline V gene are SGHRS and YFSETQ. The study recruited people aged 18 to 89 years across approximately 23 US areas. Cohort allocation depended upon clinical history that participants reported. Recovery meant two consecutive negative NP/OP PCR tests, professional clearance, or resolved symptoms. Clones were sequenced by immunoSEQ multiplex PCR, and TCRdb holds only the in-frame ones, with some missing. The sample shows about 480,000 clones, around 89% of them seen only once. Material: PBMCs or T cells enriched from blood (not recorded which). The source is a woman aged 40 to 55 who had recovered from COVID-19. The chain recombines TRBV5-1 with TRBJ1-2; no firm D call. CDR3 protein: CASSLTASNYGYTF. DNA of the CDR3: TGCGCCAGCAGCTTAACAGCTTCTAACTATGGCTACACCTTC. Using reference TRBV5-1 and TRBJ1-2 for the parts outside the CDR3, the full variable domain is KAGVTQTPRYLIKTRGQQVTLSCSPISGHRSVSWYQQTPGQGLQFLFEYFSETQRNKGNFPGRFSGRQFSNSRSEMNVSTLELGDSALYLCASSLTASNYGYTFGSGTRLTVV.